This T cell receptor beta chain was retrieved from a study of CD4 T cells in relation to SARS-CoV-2 and coronaviruses. Study context: After roughly eleven days of antigen culture, PBMC TCR beta CDR3s were sequenced. No peptide or an HIV-1 Nef peptide pool served as negative control.

CD4+ T cells from unexposed donors were obtained before the COVID-19 pandemic (2011-2018). Isolation of CD4+ T cells took place after less than twelve days in culture. Study conclusions and caveats: Roughly 65% of donors had memory CD4+ clonotypes crossrecognizing SARS-CoV-2 and common cold coronavirus spike.

The table came from immunoSEQ multiplex PCR; TCRdb's copy has only in-frame clones and leaves some out. The sample gives over 25,000 clones, about 81% of which show up once; approximately 12% is in the top ten. On this clone itself: No antigen is known for it.

This clonotype originated in a human donor in good health. The sample was CD4+ T cells from PBMCs, cultured in vitro.

This CDR3 reads CASSWSPGLAEETQYF. The CDR3 region has the DNA TGCGCCAGCAGCTGGAGTCCGGGACTAGCGGAAGAGACCCAGTACTTC. The chain uses TRBV5-1 and TRBJ2-5, with 11 bases identical to TRBD2. J lost 3 bases, V lost 3 bases, and 7 bases had no gene match. The CDR3 is 16 residues long. In germline, CDR1 is SGHRS, CDR2 YFSETQ.